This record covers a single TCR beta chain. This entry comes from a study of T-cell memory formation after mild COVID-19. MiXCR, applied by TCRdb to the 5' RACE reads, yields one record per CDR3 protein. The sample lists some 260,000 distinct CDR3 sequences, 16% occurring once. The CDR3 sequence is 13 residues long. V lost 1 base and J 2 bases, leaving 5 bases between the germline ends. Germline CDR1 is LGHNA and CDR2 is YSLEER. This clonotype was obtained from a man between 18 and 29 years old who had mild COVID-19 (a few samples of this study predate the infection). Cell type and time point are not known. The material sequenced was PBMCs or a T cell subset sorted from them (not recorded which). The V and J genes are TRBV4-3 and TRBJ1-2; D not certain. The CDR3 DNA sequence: TGCGCCAGCAGCCAAGGTATCAACTATGGCTACACCTTC. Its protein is CASSQGINYGYTF.